The 2 T cell receptor beta chains below all came from one sample that was sequenced in a study of T cell responses to AZD1222 COVID-19 vaccine. Produced via immunoSEQ multiplex PCR; TCRdb's table is partial and in-frame only. The table shows around 88,000 clones, with roughly 86% occurring only once. The sample was peripheral blood, taken on day 0 of AZD1222 vaccination. The receptors shown here come from an adult in good health.

This clone was recorded once. The chain combines TRBV19 with TRBJ2-1; TRBD2 aligns across 11 bases. The CDR3 loop spans 15 amino acids. Per germline, CDR1 LNHDA and CDR2 SQIVND (reference sequence). The ends lost 5 bases at V and 4 bases at J; junction bases unmatched: 4. CDR3 region: CASSGGLAVYNEQFF. In DNA form, the CDR3 reads TGTGCCAGTAGTGGGGGACTAGCGGTATACAATGAGCAGTTCTTC.

In DNA form, the CDR3 reads TGTGCCAGCAGCTCCGGGACAGGGGGCGTCGAATCCACTGAAGCTTTCTTT. This translates into CASSSGTGGVESTEAFF. This sequence joins TRBV28 and TRBJ1-1, with 12 bases matching TRBD1. The CDR3 is 17 residues long. Trimming cost V 6 bases and J 4 bases; bases outside gene matches: 12. From germline, CDR1 is MDHEN and CDR2 SYDVKM.